The 32 T cell receptor beta chains reported below all come from one sample, sequenced in a study of pediatric ulcerative colitis. The rectum was sampled with one to two pinch biopsies at colonoscopy. TCRdb's copy holds only in-frame clones and misses some; the assay was immunoSEQ multiplex PCR. In the table there are around 40,000 clones, 65% to 80% of which are singletons. The sample taken for sequencing was gut tissue. These receptors were collected from a boy aged 10-17 years with severe ulcerative colitis.

The sample holds a few counts of this clone. The V and J genes are TRBV5-1 and TRBJ2-1; TRBD1 aligns across 7 bases. V gave up 0 bases and J gave up 9 bases; unmatched junction bases: 6. The germline V gene has CDR1 SGHRS and CDR2 YFSETQ. There are 14 residues in the CDR3. The CDR3 DNA reads as TGCGCCAGCAGCTTGGACAGGGGAGCTGGTGAGCAGTTCTTC. Its protein product is CASSLDRGAGEQFF.

This clone was seen only a few times. V usage is TRBV6-1 and J usage is TRBJ2-7; no firm D call. Looked up from germline, CDR1 is MNHNS and CDR2 is SASEGT. V was cut by 2 bases and J by 3 bases, with 5 bases left in between. The CDR3 contains 12 residues. The DNA for the CDR3 is TGTGCCAGCAGTGAATGGGGCTACGAGCAGTACTTC. Encoded protein: CASSEWGYEQYF.

The rearrangement uses TRBV7-8 and TRBJ2-7; D not resolved. Germline V gene data show CDR1 as SGHVS and CDR2 as FQNEAQ. The CDR3 is made up of 13 amino acids. V was shortened by 1 base and J by 4 bases, with 8 bases between the two germline ends. This CDR3 reads CASSLDRQYEQYF. In DNA form, the CDR3 reads TGTGCCAGCAGCTTAGATCGGCAGTACGAGCAGTACTTC.

This chain connects TRBV9 to TRBJ2-1; 7 bases are shared with TRBD1. V shed 4 bases, J shed 3 bases, and the junction held 7 bases outside the gene matches. The length of the CDR3 is 15 residues. Germline V gene lookup returns CDR1 SGDLS and CDR2 YYNGEE. This chain's CDR3 is CASSLRDRHYNEQFF. In DNA, the CDR3 is TGTGCCAGCAGCCTCCGGGACAGACACTACAATGAGCAGTTCTTC.

The genes are TRBV27 and TRBJ2-7, with 8 bases aligning to TRBD1. Trimming at V came to 2 bases and at J to 6 bases, leaving 9 bases not matched to a gene. This CDR3 region has 15 residues. Germline V gives CDR1 MNHEY, CDR2 SMNVEV (reference sequence). The CDR3 region is CASSLEGQGIFEQYF. The CDR3 DNA follows: TGTGCCAGCAGTTTAGAAGGACAGGGAATATTCGAGCAGTACTTC.

The chain recombines TRBV4-1 with TRBJ2-7; D gene ambiguous. Germline assignment: CDR1 MGHRA and CDR2 YSYEKL. V lost 0 bases and J 8 bases, leaving 14 bases between the germline ends. CDR3 length equals 14 residues. The CDR3 spells CASSQDVGRTQQYF. The DNA of the CDR3 is TGCGCCAGCAGCCAAGATGTGGGAAGGACCCAGCAGTACTTC.

A few counts support this clone. This chain joins TRBV10-2 and TRBJ2-7; D remains unclear. V lost 4 bases, J lost 6 bases, and 4 bases lay in between. Germline V lookup: CDR1 WSHSY, CDR2 SAAADI. The CDR3 is 10 amino acids. The CDR3 here is CASSVSEQYF. As DNA, the CDR3 is TGCGCCAGCAGTGTCAGCGAGCAGTACTTC.

The rearrangement joins TRBV13 to TRBJ2-3; D tentatively fits TRBD1 or TRBD2 (5 bases each). Germline V CDR1 and CDR2: PRHDT, FYEKMQ (reference sequence). Trimming stripped 0 bases from V and 1 base from J, with 5 bases between. The length of the CDR3 is 14 residues. CDR3 bases: TGTGCCAGCAGCTTAGGGGGACGCACAGATACGCAGTATTTT. Residues: CASSLGGRTDTQYF.

The chain has TRBV13 and TRBJ1-1; 10 nucleotides line up with TRBD1. The CDR3 spans 15 residues. Trimming took 5 bases from V and 3 from J; bases not matched to a gene: 6. Per germline, CDR1 PRHDT and CDR2 FYEKMQ (reference sequence). The CDR3 coding sequence is TGTGCCAGCAGCCCCCAGACAGGGGGCCACACTGAAGCTTTCTTT. It yields the protein CASSPQTGGHTEAFF.

This chain connects TRBV12-5 to TRBJ1-5, with D unresolved. Trimming removed 6 bases from V and 4 bases from J, with 10 bases in between. Germline assignment: CDR1 LGHNT and CDR2 FRNRAP. The CDR3 runs to 13 residues. The CDR3 reads CASGLESNQPQHF. The CDR3 DNA reads TGTGCTAGTGGCCTGGAGTCAAATCAGCCCCAGCATTTT.

This clone was seen a single time. The V and J genes are TRBV5-1 and TRBJ2-5; D may be TRBD2 (6 bases). This CDR3 has 13 amino acids. Per germline, CDR1 SGHRS and CDR2 YFSETQ. Between the trimmed V and J ends, which lost 1 base and 4 bases, there was a span of 8 bases. CDR3 sequence: CASSLNGGETQYF. For the CDR3, the DNA is TGCGCCAGCAGCTTGAACGGGGGAGAGACCCAGTACTTC. Filled out from reference TRBV5-1 and TRBJ2-5, the complete variable domain reads KAGVTQTPRYLIKTRGQQVTLSCSPISGHRSVSWYQQTPGQGLQFLFEYFSETQRNKGNFPGRFSGRQFSNSRSEMNVSTLELGDSALYLCASSLNGGETQYFGPGTRLLVL.

This clone has a handful of counts. The chain combines TRBV6-6 with TRBJ1-2, with D possibly matching TRBD1 (6 bases). V lost 11 bases and J 3 bases, leaving 16 bases between the germline ends. Germline V lookup: CDR1 MNHNY, CDR2 SVGAGI (reference sequence). This CDR3 is 13 amino acids long. CDR3 region: CAGRSGDDYGYTF. CDR3 bases: TGTGCCGGCCGATCAGGGGATGACTATGGCTACACCTTC.

V is TRBV2 and J is TRBJ2-7, with D possibly being TRBD1 or TRBD2 (5 bases each). V was trimmed by 7 bases and J by 1 base, leaving 14 bases between them. The CDR3 length is 14 residues. Germline V gene lookup returns CDR1 SNHLY and CDR2 FYNNEI. The CDR3 sequence is CASNSPGPSYEQYF. Here the CDR3 DNA reads TGTGCCAGCAACTCCCCGGGACCATCCTACGAGCAGTACTTC.

This clone showed up just a few times. The V gene is TRBV13, the J gene TRBJ2-7; 14 bases align to TRBD2. There are 19 residues in the CDR3. Per the germline V gene, CDR1 is PRHDT and CDR2 is FYEKMQ (reference sequence). V lost 5 bases, J lost 3 bases, and 15 bases stayed unmatched. CDR3 in DNA: TGTGCCAGCAGCAGGGGGACTAGCGGGGGCCTGCGTACACTCTACGAGCAGTACTTC. It encodes CASSRGTSGGLRTLYEQYF.

This clone appeared a few times. The chain recombines TRBV28 with TRBJ1-6, with D tentatively TRBD1 (5 bases). Germline-derived CDR1 and CDR2 are MDHEN and SYDVKM. V was pared by 6 bases and J by 10 bases, with 19 bases between. CDR3 length equals 15 residues. Written as DNA, the CDR3 is TGTGCCAGCAGCTCTGGGCAGGGAGTAAGCTCACCCCTCCACTTT. This codes for CASSSGQGVSSPLHF.

V gene TRBV9 combines with J gene TRBJ2-5; 14 nucleotides align to TRBD2. Per germline, CDR1 SGDLS and CDR2 YYNGEE. The CDR3 totals 18 residues. Germline trimming cut 0 bases from V and 5 bases from J; bases unmatched to any gene: 9. The CDR3 nucleotides read TGTGCCAGCAGCGTAGGGATGACTAGCGGGGGGGAGCGGGAGACCCAGTACTTC. Translated: CASSVGMTSGGERETQYF.

The chain combines TRBV6-5 with TRBJ2-7; TRBD1 matches 8 bases. From germline, CDR1 is MNHEY and CDR2 SVGAGI. With 6 bases clipped from V and 10 bases from J, the junction kept 5 bases outside the gene matches. This CDR3 comprises 11 residues. The CDR3 loop reads CASRAGGAQYF. Here the CDR3 DNA reads TGTGCCAGCAGGGCAGGGGGCGCACAGTACTTC.

This sequence joins TRBV6-1 and TRBJ2-2, with D perhaps matching TRBD2 (7 bases). CDR1 MNHNS and CDR2 SASEGT come from the germline V gene. CDR3 length: 15 residues. V lost 7 bases and J 2 bases, leaving 14 bases between the germline ends. The CDR3 region is CASMGGGTNTGELFF. The CDR3 region has the DNA TGTGCCAGCATGGGCGGGGGCACCAACACCGGGGAGCTGTTTTTT.

The V gene is TRBV2, the J gene TRBJ2-5; 7 bases match TRBD1. This CDR3 region has 13 residues. CDR1 SNHLY and CDR2 FYNNEI come from the germline V gene. J gave up 4 bases and V 4 bases, and 3 bases lay outside the gene matches. The CDR3 reads CASSVTGVETQYF. Here the CDR3 DNA reads TGTGCCAGCAGTGTAACAGGGGTAGAGACCCAGTACTTC.

V is TRBV11-2 and J is TRBJ1-2; tentatively, D is TRBD1 (5 bases). This CDR3 contains 16 residues. Germline CDR1 reads SGHAT; CDR2 reads FQNNGV. The V gene lost 6 bases and the J gene lost 8 bases, with 25 bases spanning the gap. The DNA of the CDR3 is TGTGCCAGCAGGTTCCTCTCTGTAGGCCAGGGTGACGGCTACACCTTC. It encodes CASRFLSVGQGDGYTF.

The chain is built from TRBV6-1 and TRBJ2-5; either TRBD1 or TRBD2 may fit D (5 bases each). V was trimmed by 6 bases and J by 2 bases, leaving 16 bases between them. Germline CDR1 reads MNHNS; CDR2 reads SASEGT. The CDR3 totals 15 residues. CDR3 in amino acids: CASSRKGWGQETQYF. The CDR3 DNA sequence: TGTGCCAGCAGCCGTAAAGGGTGGGGGCAAGAGACCCAGTACTTC.

V is TRBV5-4 and J is TRBJ2-3, with 7 bases aligning to TRBD2. Losses at the gene ends were 6 bases for V and 11 bases for J; bases not matched to a gene: 12. Germline V lookup: CDR1 SGHNT, CDR2 YYREEE (reference sequence). This CDR3 comprises 13 residues. DNA of the CDR3: TGTGCCAGCAACGAGGCCAGTGGGGGGGAGCAGTATTTT. Protein sequence: CASNEASGGEQYF.

This sequence joins TRBV4-1 and TRBJ1-3; D gene unclear. There are 17 residues in the CDR3. Trimming stripped 0 bases from V and 4 bases from J, with 16 bases between. Germline CDR1 reads MGHRA; CDR2 reads YSYEKL. The CDR3 sequence: CASSQDRVSILGNTIYF. CDR3 in DNA: TGCGCCAGCAGCCAAGATCGGGTTTCAATTCTCGGAAACACCATATATTTT.

This clone was counted a few times. The chain joins TRBV9 to TRBJ1-5, with a weak D call TRBD1 (5 bases). The CDR3 covers 10 residues. Germline values: CDR1 SGDLS, CDR2 YYNGEE. V lost 7 bases, J lost 8 bases, and 7 bases lay in between. CDR3: CASGTEPQHF. DNA of the CDR3: TGTGCCAGCGGGACCGAGCCCCAGCATTTT.

A few counts support this clone. The CDR3 region is CASSAGGTGAAGELFF. CDR3 bases: TGCGCCAGCAGTGCTGGTGGGACAGGGGCGGCCGGGGAGCTGTTTTTT. This chain connects TRBV5-1 to TRBJ2-2; 10 nucleotides match TRBD1. Trimming took 5 bases from V and 6 from J; bases not matched to a gene: 10. Germline values: CDR1 SGHRS, CDR2 YFSETQ. This CDR3 spans 16 amino acids.

The rearrangement links TRBV15 to TRBJ2-1; TRBD2 matches 8 bases. The CDR3 extends over 19 amino acids. The germline CDR1 and CDR2 sequences are LNHNV and YYDKDF (reference sequence). The junction had 13 bases not matched to a gene; V was cut back by 1 base and J by 2 bases. Written as DNA, the CDR3 is TGTGCCACCAGCAGAGGGCTAGAGGGCGGGGGGAAAGCCTACAATGAGCAGTTCTTC. This gives the protein CATSRGLEGGGKAYNEQFF.

The chain links TRBV6-1 to TRBJ1-6, with 10 bases identical to TRBD1. Germline assignment: CDR1 MNHNS and CDR2 SASEGT. This CDR3 has 15 residues. V shed 1 base and J 10 bases; nucleotides not matched to a gene: 4. CDR3 in amino acids: CASSEGTGGLSPLHF. DNA of the CDR3: TGTGCCAGCAGTGAAGGGACAGGGGGTTTGTCACCCCTCCACTTT.

The chain employs TRBV5-1 and TRBJ2-5; the D gene is possibly TRBD2 (7 bases). V was trimmed by 3 bases and J by 4 bases, leaving 13 bases between them. CDR1 is SGHRS and CDR2 is YFSETQ in the germline V gene. This CDR3 is 14 amino acids long. CDR3 in amino acids: CASSYGGGVETQYF. CDR3 DNA: TGCGCCAGCAGCTATGGAGGGGGGGTAGAGACCCAGTACTTC. Full variable domain (rest looked up from reference TRBV5-1 and TRBJ2-5): KAGVTQTPRYLIKTRGQQVTLSCSPISGHRSVSWYQQTPGQGLQFLFEYFSETQRNKGNFPGRFSGRQFSNSRSEMNVSTLELGDSALYLCASSYGGGVETQYFGPGTRLLVL.

This clone has more than one count but fewer than ten. The V and J genes are TRBV10-2 and TRBJ2-1, with D tentatively TRBD1 (5 bases). CDR3 length: 13 amino acids. CDR1 and CDR2 from the germline V gene are WSHSY and SAAADI. Trimming pared 6 bases from V and 10 bases from J, leaving 16 bases between. The chain's CDR3 is CASRGVSWGEQFF. The CDR3 nucleotides are TGCGCCAGCAGAGGGGTCTCCTGGGGAGAGCAGTTCTTC.

The chain carries TRBV5-4 and TRBJ2-3, with TRBD2 matching 10 bases. The CDR3 loop spans 16 amino acids. Per the germline V gene, CDR1 is SGHNT and CDR2 is YYREEE (reference sequence). Trimming took 4 bases from V and 2 from J; bases not matched to a gene: 7. The CDR3 DNA reads as TGTGCCAGCAGCAGAGCGGGGGGGTCTAACACAGATACGCAGTATTTT. Translated, it gives CASSRAGGSNTDTQYF.

The chain uses TRBV5-1 and TRBJ1-1, with a tentative D call TRBD1 (6 bases). The CDR3 runs 15 residues. Trimming cost V 0 bases and J 1 base, with 10 bases left between them. CDR1 is SGHRS and CDR2 is YFSETQ in the germline V gene. The CDR3 region is CASSLVGGRNTEAFF. The CDR3 nucleotides are TGCGCCAGCAGCTTGGTGGGGGGCCGGAACACTGAAGCTTTCTTT. Full variable domain (remainder filled in from reference TRBV5-1 and TRBJ1-1): KAGVTQTPRYLIKTRGQQVTLSCSPISGHRSVSWYQQTPGQGLQFLFEYFSETQRNKGNFPGRFSGRQFSNSRSEMNVSTLELGDSALYLCASSLVGGRNTEAFFGQGTRLTVV.

This chain links TRBV28 with TRBJ1-5, with 7 bases aligning to TRBD1. The germline gives CDR1 MDHEN, CDR2 SYDVKM. This CDR3 has 19 residues. The J segment lost 3 bases and the V segment lost 5 bases, leaving 19 bases of the junction unmatched. DNA for the CDR3: TGTGCCAGCAGTCGGGTAGCGGGTGGGAAGGGGGCTATCAATCAGCCCCAGCATTTT. Translating gives CASSRVAGGKGAINQPQHF.